This T cell receptor beta chain was obtained from a study of identical twins (dated by TCRdb to between 2015 and 2016). For context, the study as a whole: To test whether fetal clonotypes persist, this study deep-sequenced TCR alpha and beta repertoires from monozygotic twins, from unrelated adults of various ages, and from cord blood. Replicate twin experiments were performed at different times using different library preparation protocols to rule out contamination. Study-wide findings and limitations: Out-of-frame TCR alpha sharing in monozygotic twins was systematically underestimated by recombination models, whereas sharing between unrelated individuals was in agreement with the recombination models. Fewer insertions were carried by abundant cord blood beta clonotypes; a weaker similar trend was observed in young adult naive repertoires, while no such trend was observed in memory repertoires. In beta out-of-frame sequences, excess twin sharing was weaker, because having fewer shared sequences lowered the signal-to-noise ratio. Zero-insertion analyses could be partly confounded by invariant T cells such as MAIT and iNKT, although diverse VJ usage argued against such confounding for most clonotypes. Out-of-frame TCR alpha sequences shared between twins showed an excess of low generation-probability sequences compared with coincidental sharing between unrelated individuals. Because the same donors could not be followed over many years, the conclusions depended on cross-sectional statistical analysis.

Only healthy Caucasian donors were included. The study also sequenced three unrelated non-twin adults: a male aged 18 to 30, a male aged 50 to 60 and a female aged 50 to 60. Miltenyi CD45RO+ enrichment and human naive T-cell isolation kits were used to isolate memory (CD45RO+) and naive T cells from PBMC. Library method: 5' RACE. For sequencing, an Illumina HiSeq 2000 was employed. Template switching introduced a universal primer binding site; the final cDNA contained a unique molecular identifier, enabling accurate counting of TCR cDNA molecules. Specific primers in the conserved constant-segment region were used to synthesize first-strand cDNA for the TCR alpha and beta chains. To control for contamination, every cDNA library carried two barcodes: a SMART-Mk sample barcode plus Illumina barcodes. Two successive PCR steps introduced TruSeq adapter sequences along with Illumina sample barcodes. The TCR alpha and beta cDNA libraries were sequenced on the Illumina HiSeq platform using custom primers. On the authors' methods: MiGEC was used to process raw reads and extract unique molecular identifiers, and MiXCR was used to find CDR3 positions. Recombination models were inferred per individual with the repgenHMM and IGoR tools using an EM algorithm. Shared clonotype analysis was performed with the tcR package in R, normalizing sharing by the product of cloneset sizes. To study raw recombination without the effects of thymic and clonal selection, out-of-frame nonproductive sequences were analyzed. TCRdb's own reprocessing of the public reads used fastp at Q25 and MiXCR and kept productive beta chains. Records with the same CDR3 protein are collapsed into one entry carrying the most frequent genes and DNA. TCRdb's processing, not the authors', yielded these V and J calls. The sample table contains around 670,000 distinct CDR3 sequences; only one count was recorded for 5.5% to 7.5% of them. The ten largest clonotypes hold approximately 1.6% of the sample.

The germline V gene provides CDR1 KGHDR and CDR2 SFDVKD. Germline trimming: 1 base from V, 1 base from J; junction bases outside gene matches: 2. The CDR3 measures 16 amino acids from cysteine to phenylalanine. Solely the CDR3 DNA is kept, with 48 bases framed from the first base. With respect to this clonotype: Which antigen it targets is not known. Base quality data are lacking; no much larger clone is found one base away.

This receptor was taken from a young man in good health. The sequencing sample was made of naive T cells sorted from blood. This specimen's cell subset or site label, interpreted: cells isolated with a human naive T-cell isolation kit. The chain employs TRBV24-1 and TRBJ2-3; the central 9 bases match TRBD1. The CDR3: CATSDFTGGGTDTQYF. At the DNA level, the sequence is TGTGCCACCAGTGATTTTACAGGGGGCGGCACAGATACGCAGTATTTT.